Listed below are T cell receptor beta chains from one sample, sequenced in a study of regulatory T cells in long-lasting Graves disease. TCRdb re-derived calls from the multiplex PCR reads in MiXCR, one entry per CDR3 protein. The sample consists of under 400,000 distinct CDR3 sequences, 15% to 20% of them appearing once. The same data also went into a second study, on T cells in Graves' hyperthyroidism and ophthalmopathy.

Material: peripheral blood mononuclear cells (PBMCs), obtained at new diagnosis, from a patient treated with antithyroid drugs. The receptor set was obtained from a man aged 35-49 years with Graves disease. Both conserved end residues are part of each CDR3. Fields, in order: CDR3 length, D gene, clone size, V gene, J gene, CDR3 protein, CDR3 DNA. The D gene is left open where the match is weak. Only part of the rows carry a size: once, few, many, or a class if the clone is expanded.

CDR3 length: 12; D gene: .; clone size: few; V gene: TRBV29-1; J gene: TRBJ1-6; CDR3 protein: CRYKGFNSPLHF; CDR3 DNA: TGCAGGTACAAGGGCTTTAATTCACCCCTCCACTTT
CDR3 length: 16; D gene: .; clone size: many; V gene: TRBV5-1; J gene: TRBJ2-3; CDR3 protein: CASSLEGSSSTDTQYF; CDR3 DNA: TGCGCCAGCAGCTTGGAGGGCTCCTCTAGCACAGATACGCAGTATTTT
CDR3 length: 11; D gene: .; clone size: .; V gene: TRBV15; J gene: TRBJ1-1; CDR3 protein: CATSQNTEAFF; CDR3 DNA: TGTGCCACCAGTCAGAACACTGAAGCTTTCTTT
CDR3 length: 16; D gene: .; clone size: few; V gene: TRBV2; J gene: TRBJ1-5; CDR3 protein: CASSERQTNSNQPQHF; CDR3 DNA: TGTGCCAGCAGTGAGAGACAGACAAATAGCAATCAGCCCCAGCATTTT
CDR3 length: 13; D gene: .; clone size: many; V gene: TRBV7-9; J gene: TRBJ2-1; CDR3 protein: CASSLRQDNEQFF; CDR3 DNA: TGTGCCAGCAGCTTACGGCAGGACAATGAGCAGTTCTTC
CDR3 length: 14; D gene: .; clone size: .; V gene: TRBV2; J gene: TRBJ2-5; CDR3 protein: CASSEQGNQETQYF; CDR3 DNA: TGTGCCAGCAGTGAACAGGGAAACCAAGAGACCCAGTACTTC
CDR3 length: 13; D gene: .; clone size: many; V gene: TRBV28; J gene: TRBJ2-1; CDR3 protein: CASRAPGRNEQFF; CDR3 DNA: TGTGCCAGCAGGGCGCCGGGGCGTAATGAGCAGTTCTTC
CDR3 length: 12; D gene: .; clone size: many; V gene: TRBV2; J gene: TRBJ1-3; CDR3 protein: CASSVQGNTIYF; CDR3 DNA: TGTGCCAGCAGTGTCCAGGGAAACACCATATATTTT
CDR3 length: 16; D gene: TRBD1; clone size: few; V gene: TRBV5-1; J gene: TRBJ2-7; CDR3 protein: CASRVWTGGQSYEQYF; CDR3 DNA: TGCGCCAGCAGAGTCTGGACAGGGGGTCAATCTTACGAGCAGTACTTC
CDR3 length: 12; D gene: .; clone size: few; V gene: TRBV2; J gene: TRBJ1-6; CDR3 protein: CASRQADSPLHF; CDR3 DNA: TGTGCCAGCCGACAGGCGGATTCACCCCTCCACTTT